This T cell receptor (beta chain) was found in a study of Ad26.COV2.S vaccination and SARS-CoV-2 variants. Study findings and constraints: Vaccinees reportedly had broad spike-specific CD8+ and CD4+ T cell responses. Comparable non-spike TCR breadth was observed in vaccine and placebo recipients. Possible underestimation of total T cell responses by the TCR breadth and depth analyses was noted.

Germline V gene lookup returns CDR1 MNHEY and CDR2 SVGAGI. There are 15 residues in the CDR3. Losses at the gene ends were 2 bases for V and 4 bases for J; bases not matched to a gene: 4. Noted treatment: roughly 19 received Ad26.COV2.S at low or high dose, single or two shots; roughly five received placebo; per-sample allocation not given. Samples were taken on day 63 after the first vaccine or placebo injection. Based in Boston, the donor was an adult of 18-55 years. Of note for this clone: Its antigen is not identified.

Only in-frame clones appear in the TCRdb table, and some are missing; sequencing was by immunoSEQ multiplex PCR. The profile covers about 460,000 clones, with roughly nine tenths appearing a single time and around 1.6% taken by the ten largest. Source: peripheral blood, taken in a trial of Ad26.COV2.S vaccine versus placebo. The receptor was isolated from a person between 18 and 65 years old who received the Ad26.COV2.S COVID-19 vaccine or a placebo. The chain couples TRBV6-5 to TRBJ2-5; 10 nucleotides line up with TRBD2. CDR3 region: CASSYGTSAGETQYF. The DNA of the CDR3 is TGTGCCAGCAGTTACGGGACTAGCGCTGGAGAGACCCAGTACTTC.